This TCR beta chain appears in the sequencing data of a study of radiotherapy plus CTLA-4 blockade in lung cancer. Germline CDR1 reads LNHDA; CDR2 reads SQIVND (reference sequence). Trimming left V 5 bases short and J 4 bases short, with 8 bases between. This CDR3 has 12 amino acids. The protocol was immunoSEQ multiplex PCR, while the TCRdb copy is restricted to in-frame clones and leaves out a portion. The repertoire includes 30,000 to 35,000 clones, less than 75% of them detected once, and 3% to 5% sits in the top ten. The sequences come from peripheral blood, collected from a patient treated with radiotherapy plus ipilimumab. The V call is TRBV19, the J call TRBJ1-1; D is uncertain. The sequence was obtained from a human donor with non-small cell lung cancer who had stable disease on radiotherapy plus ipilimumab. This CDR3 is CASSWEGTEAFF. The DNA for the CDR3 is TGTGCCAGTAGTTGGGAGGGCACTGAAGCTTTCTTT.